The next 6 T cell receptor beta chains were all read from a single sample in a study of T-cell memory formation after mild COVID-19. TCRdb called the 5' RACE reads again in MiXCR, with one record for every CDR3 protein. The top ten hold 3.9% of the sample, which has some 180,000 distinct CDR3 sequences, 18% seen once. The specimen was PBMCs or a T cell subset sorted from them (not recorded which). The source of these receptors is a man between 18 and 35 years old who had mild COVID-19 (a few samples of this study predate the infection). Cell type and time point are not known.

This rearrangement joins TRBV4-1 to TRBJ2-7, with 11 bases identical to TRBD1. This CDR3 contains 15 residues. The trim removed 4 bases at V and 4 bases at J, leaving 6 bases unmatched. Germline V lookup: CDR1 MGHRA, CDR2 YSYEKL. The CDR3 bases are TGCGCCAGCAGCCCCGGACAGGGGGCGTCGTACGAGCAGTACGTC. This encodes CASSPGQGASYEQYV.

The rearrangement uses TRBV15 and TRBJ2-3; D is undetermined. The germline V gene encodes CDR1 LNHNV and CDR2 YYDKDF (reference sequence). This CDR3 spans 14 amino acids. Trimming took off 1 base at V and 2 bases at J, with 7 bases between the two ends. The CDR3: CATSRAVTTDTQYF. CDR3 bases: TGTGCCACCAGCAGAGCGGTGACCACAGATACGCAGTATTTT.

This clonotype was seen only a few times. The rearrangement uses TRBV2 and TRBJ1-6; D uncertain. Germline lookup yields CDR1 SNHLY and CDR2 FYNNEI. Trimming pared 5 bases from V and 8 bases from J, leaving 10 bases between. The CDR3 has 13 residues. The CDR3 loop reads CASSYTQDSPLHF. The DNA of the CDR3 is TGTGCCAGCAGTTACACACAAGATTCACCCCTCCACTTT.

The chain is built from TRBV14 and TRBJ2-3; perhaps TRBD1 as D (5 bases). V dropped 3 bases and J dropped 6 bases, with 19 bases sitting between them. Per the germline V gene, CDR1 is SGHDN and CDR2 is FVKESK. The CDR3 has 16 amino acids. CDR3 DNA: TGTGCCAGCAGCCAGTACAGGAAGCAAGCAGCGGATACGCAGTATTTT. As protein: CASSQYRKQAADTQYF.

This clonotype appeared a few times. Here the CDR3 reads CSARRGTAGENTF. CDR3 DNA: TGCAGTGCTCGCCGGGGGACAGCGGGCGAGAACACCTTC. The V and J genes are TRBV20-1 and TRBJ1-2, with 7 nucleotides matching TRBD1. J gave up 12 bases and V 5 bases, and 15 bases lay outside the gene matches. Germline CDR1 and CDR2: DFQATT and SNEGSKA (reference sequence). CDR3 length: 13 amino acids.

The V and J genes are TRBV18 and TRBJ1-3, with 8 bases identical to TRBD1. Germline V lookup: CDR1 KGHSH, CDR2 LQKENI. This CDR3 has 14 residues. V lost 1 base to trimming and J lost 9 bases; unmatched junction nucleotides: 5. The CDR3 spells CASSPLQGDATIYF. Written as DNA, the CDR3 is TGTGCCAGCTCACCACTACAGGGGGACGCCACCATATATTTT.